This T cell receptor beta chain emerged from a study of T cell repertoires in cytomegalovirus infection. On the study more broadly: CMV epitopes, recently identified HLA-C-restricted and well-studied HLA-B-restricted, were used. CMV infection and matching HLA type were both indicated by public TCR beta signatures.

Study-level findings and limits: There were carriers of CMV plus the relevant HLA, and cumulative public TCR beta family frequency identified them. CMV-specific TCR beta clonotypes restricted by HLA-C dominated the ex vivo response.

Turning to this clonotype: What it binds is unknown.

In TCRdb, the reads were re-called with MiXCR into one record per CDR3 protein. The repertoire holds hundreds of thousands of distinct CDR3 sequences, about 33% seen once, with 15% to 20% in the top ten. Sequencing was performed on cultured PBMCs, taken from culture after CMV antigen stimulation. This receptor was obtained from a human donor in good health (CMV status not recorded). Some clones in this sample may be carry-over from other donors' samples.

As DNA, the CDR3 is TGTGCCAGTAGCCCCTACGCTTACATGGAGCAGTTCTTC. Protein: CASSPYAYMEQFF. This chain joins TRBV19 and TRBJ2-1; the D is unclear. The CDR3 totals 13 residues. Trimming cost V 6 bases and J 10 bases, with 16 bases left between them. The germline V gene has CDR1 LNHDA and CDR2 SQIVND (reference sequence).